A single sample gave rise to the 6 T cell receptor beta chains below, sequenced in a study of shared clonotypes between healthy human individuals (dated by TCRdb to about 2020). The library was generated by the immunoSEQ multiplex PCR assay. Not all clones reach the TCRdb copy of this immuneACCESS table, which keeps in-frame sequences only. Checked studies attribute under half of the gap to unresolved V genes and leave the rest unexplained. Here the sample has around 700,000 clones; about two thirds occur a single time. About 1.7% of the sample lies in the top ten. The source material was memory CD4+ T cells sorted from blood. The sample's cell subset or site, from its label and the paper: CD45RA-negative fraction. These receptors all stem from a woman aged 25-40 years in good health.

The chain links TRBV25-1 to TRBJ1-5; 9 bases agree with TRBD1. CDR1 is MGHDK and CDR2 is SYGVNS in the germline V gene. There are 14 residues in the CDR3. The J segment lost 4 bases and the V segment lost 9 bases, leaving 7 bases of the junction unmatched. CDR3: CASRDREGNQPQHF. The CDR3, as DNA: TGTGCCAGTAGGGACAGGGAAGGGAATCAGCCCCAGCATTTT. Full variable domain (remainder filled in from reference TRBV25-1 and TRBJ1-5): EADIYQTPRYLVIGTGKKITLECSQTMGHDKMYWYQQDPGMELHLIHYSYGVNSTEKGDLSSESTVSRIRTEHFPLTLESARPSHTSQYLCASRDREGNQPQHFGDGTRLSIL.

The chain combines TRBV9 with TRBJ2-3; D might be TRBD2 (6 bases). This CDR3 is 19 amino acids long. The germline V gene encodes CDR1 SGDLS and CDR2 YYNGEE. Trimming shortened V by 3 bases and J by 4 bases, and 27 bases separated the two germline ends. The CDR3 DNA reads TGTGCCAGCAGCGCACGACCCGGGAGAGACGGTATTTTCTCAGATACGCAGTATTTT. This gives the protein CASSARPGRDGIFSDTQYF.

The gene calls are TRBV5-4 and TRBJ2-7, with 10 bases aligning to TRBD1. This CDR3 has 14 amino acids. Germline-derived CDR1 and CDR2 are SGHNT and YYREEE (reference sequence). Trimming removed 4 bases from V and 4 bases from J; junction bases left unmatched: 5. The CDR3 here is CASSAGDRGYEQYF. The CDR3 bases are TGTGCCAGCAGCGCCGGGGACAGGGGTTACGAGCAGTACTTC. Variable domain in full (rest from reference TRBV5-4 and TRBJ2-7): ETGVTQSPTHLIKTRGQQVTLRCSSQSGHNTVSWYQQALGQGPQFIFQYYREEENGRGNFPPRFSGLQFPNYSSELNVNALELDDSALYLCASSAGDRGYEQYFGPGTRLTVT.

The CDR3 bases are TGTGCCAGCCGTTTACAGGGGGCGAACACTGAAGCTTTCTTT. Protein: CASRLQGANTEAFF. The V call is TRBV18, the J call TRBJ1-1, with 9 bases identical to TRBD1. The germline CDR1 and CDR2 sequences are KGHSH and LQKENI. The V and J ends lost 8 bases and 1 base, in that order; junction bases with no gene match: 5. The CDR3 spans 14 residues.

V usage is TRBV5-6 and J usage is TRBJ1-4, with TRBD1 matching over 8 bases. With 0 bases clipped from V and 5 bases from J, the junction kept 15 bases outside the gene matches. Germline CDR1 SGHDT, CDR2 YYEEEE. The CDR3 extends over 19 amino acids. The CDR3 loop reads CASSLDRRAGGRENEKLFF. DNA of the CDR3: TGTGCCAGCAGCTTGGACCGTAGGGCAGGGGGCCGAGAGAATGAAAAACTGTTTTTT. The whole variable domain, filled in from reference TRBV5-6 and TRBJ1-4, reads DAGVTQSPTHLIKTRGQQVTLRCSPKSGHDTVSWYQQALGQGPQFIFQYYEEEERQRGNFPDRFSGHQFPNYSSELNVNALLLGDSALYLCASSLDRRAGGRENEKLFFGSGTQLSVL.

This clone was seen a handful of times. This chain connects TRBV30 to TRBJ2-4; a weak D match, TRBD2 (5 bases). This CDR3 is 16 amino acids long. Germline assignment: CDR1 GTSNPN and CDR2 SVGIG (reference sequence). V lost 2 bases and J 7 bases, leaving 21 bases between the germline ends. For the CDR3, the DNA is TGTGCCTGGAGTCCTAAAGCGGAAGGGATTAGGAACATTCAGTACTTC. Translating gives CAWSPKAEGIRNIQYF.